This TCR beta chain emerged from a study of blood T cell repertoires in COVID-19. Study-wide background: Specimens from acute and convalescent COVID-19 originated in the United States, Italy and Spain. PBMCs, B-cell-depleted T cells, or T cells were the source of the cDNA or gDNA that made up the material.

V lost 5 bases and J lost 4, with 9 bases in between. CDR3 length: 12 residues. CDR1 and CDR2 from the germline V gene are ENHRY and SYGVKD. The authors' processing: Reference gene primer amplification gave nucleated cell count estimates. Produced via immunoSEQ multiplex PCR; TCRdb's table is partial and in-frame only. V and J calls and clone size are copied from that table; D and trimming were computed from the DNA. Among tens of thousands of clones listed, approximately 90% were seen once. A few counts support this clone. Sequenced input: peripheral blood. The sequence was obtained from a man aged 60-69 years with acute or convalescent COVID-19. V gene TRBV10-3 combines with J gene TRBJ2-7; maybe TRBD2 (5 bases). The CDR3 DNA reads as TGTGCCATCAGTTATGGGGAGTACGAGCAGTACTTC. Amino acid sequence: CAISYGEYEQYF.